The present entry profiles one TCR beta chain with its context. This entry belongs to a study of blood T cell repertoires in COVID-19. Across the whole study: Whether acute or convalescent, the COVID-19 samples came from the United States, Italy and Spain. T cells, B-cell-depleted T cells, or PBMCs provided the cDNA or gDNA that served as material.

As originally analysed: Researchers report that nucleated cell counts were estimated from reference gene primer amplification. Produced via immunoSEQ multiplex PCR; TCRdb's table is partial and in-frame only. The V and J calls and clone size come from that table; D and trimming were worked out from the DNA. Of tens of thousands of clones in the sample, about 81% were seen once. The CDR3 loop spans 13 amino acids. V lost 7 bases and J 1 base, leaving 11 bases between the germline ends. The germline CDR1 and CDR2 sequences are SGHRS and YFSETQ. The rearrangement uses TRBV5-1 and TRBJ1-2, with D possibly TRBD1 on 6 matching bases. This receptor was obtained from a human donor in a cohort sampled during active COVID-19. Sequencing was carried out using peripheral blood. The CDR3 bases are TGCGCCAGCCGGGACACCCATAACTATGGCTACACCTTC. Its translation is CASRDTHNYGYTF.